Described below is a single TCR beta chain sequence and its context. Its antigen is undetermined. This specimen comes from a study of T cell repertoires in cytomegalovirus infection. Study-wide context: It can be stated that public TCR beta signatures indicated CMV infection as well as a matching HLA type. Study-wide results and limits: Clonotypes of TCR beta that were HLA-C-restricted and CMV-specific dominated the ex vivo response. The cumulative frequency of public TCR beta families identified carriers of CMV plus the relevant HLA.

Each CDR3 protein is one row after TCRdb ran MiXCR on the reads. The sample contains hundreds of thousands of distinct CDR3 sequences, about two fifths of which appear only once. The V gene's germline CDR1 is SGHTA and CDR2 FQGNSA. The V end lost 7 bases, the J end lost 3 bases, and 12 bases lay between the germline ends. CDR3 size: 13 residues. The rearrangement links TRBV7-2 to TRBJ1-1; D might be TRBD1 (5 bases). This specimen was cultured PBMCs, taken from culture after CMV antigen stimulation. The TCR comes from a human donor in good health (CMV status not recorded). Some clones in this sample may be carry-over from other donors' samples. Written as DNA, the CDR3 is TGTGCCAGCAAATTCGGGGCGGACACTGAAGCTTTCTTT. It specifies CASKFGADTEAFF.